This TCR beta chain was recorded in a study of blood T cell repertoires in COVID-19. Turning to the study itself: Sites across the United States, Italy and Spain contributed samples from acute and convalescent COVID-19. Nucleic acid was either cDNA or gDNA, and it came from T cells, B-cell-depleted T cells, or PBMCs.

Germline lookup yields CDR1 MNHEY and CDR2 SMNVEV (reference sequence). Trimming took 8 bases from V and 1 from J, leaving 8 bases between them. This CDR3 comprises 12 residues. In the source study's methods: How many nucleated cells were present was estimated from reference gene primer amplification. Generated by immunoSEQ multiplex PCR, the TCRdb table keeps only in-frame clones and is missing some. V and J calls and clone size come straight from that table; D and trimming were deduced from the DNA. The data contain roughly 200,000 clones, around 85% of them seen just once; the ten biggest clones take up roughly 8%.

Sequenced: peripheral blood. The sequence was obtained from a woman at least 80 years old with acute or convalescent COVID-19. This chain uses TRBV27 with TRBJ2-5; D gene unclear. The CDR3 DNA is TGTGCCAGCCGACTCCCCCAAGAGACCCAGTACTTC. It codes for CASRLPQETQYF.